Presented here are 2 T cell receptor beta chains from one specimen sequenced in a study of blood T cells in healthy people across ages. A second about 6 to 12 cycle PCR used barcoded and J-beta primers. TCRdb reanalysed the 5' RACE reads using MiXCR and keeps one entry per CDR3 protein. In the table there are about 780,000 distinct CDR3 sequences, about 42% of which are singletons. Sequencing used blood. All receptors derive from a man older than 75 in good health.

The rearrangement uses TRBV6-2 or TRBV6-3 and TRBJ2-1; D is unclear. The CDR3 is 14 amino acids. Trimming took off 1 base at V and 9 bases at J, with 13 bases between the two ends. CDR1 and CDR2 (germline): MNHEY, SVGEGT. In DNA form, the CDR3 reads TGTGCCAGCAGTTACTGGCAGAGAGGCAGTGAGCAGTTCTTC. Its translation: CASSYWQRGSEQFF.

The chain has TRBV7-2 and TRBJ2-5; 7 bases map to TRBD1. V lost 4 bases to trimming and J lost 11 bases; unmatched junction nucleotides: 13. In germline, CDR1 is SGHTA, CDR2 FQGNSA. This CDR3 region has 14 residues. The CDR3 region is CASSSPGQYNEQYF. Here the CDR3 DNA reads TGTGCCAGCAGCTCTCCGGGACAGTACAATGAGCAGTACTTC.